A single sample is the source of the 21 T cell receptor beta chains below, sequenced in a study of CD4+ T cells in melanoma. Sequencing used immunoSEQ multiplex PCR; TCRdb keeps in-frame clones, though not all of them. The data contain some 13,000 clones, roughly three quarters of them singletons. The sequenced material came from cells from a culture (not recorded whether cultured in vitro). The receptors derive from a human donor with melanoma.

The CDR3 here is CSVARVPEAFF. DNA for the CDR3: TGCAGCGTTGCTAGGGTTCCTGAAGCTTTCTTT. The chain couples TRBV29-1 to TRBJ1-1; D unclear. V was shortened by 4 bases and J by 6 bases, with 9 bases between the two germline ends. CDR1 is SQVTM, CDR2 ANQGSEA, per germline. The CDR3 runs 11 residues.

This chain connects TRBV5-6 to TRBJ2-7; D is unresolved. V dropped 0 bases and J dropped 2 bases, with 3 bases sitting between them. Germline V gene lookup returns CDR1 SGHDT and CDR2 YYEEEE. This CDR3 has 12 amino acids. The CDR3 reads CASSLGAYEQYF. CDR3 sequence (DNA): TGTGCCAGCAGCTTGGGAGCCTACGAGCAGTACTTC.

This chain connects TRBV5-1 to TRBJ2-7; D is undetermined. The germline V and J ends were trimmed by 0 bases and 1 base, with 8 bases remaining between them. The germline CDR1 and CDR2 sequences are SGHRS and YFSETQ. CDR3 size: 14 residues. CDR3 DNA sequence: TGCGCCAGCAGCTTGGTTGCAGCTTCCTACGAGCAGTACTTC. It yields the protein CASSLVAASYEQYF.

V and J are TRBV6-1 and TRBJ1-4; 7 nucleotides match TRBD1. The germline V gene encodes CDR1 MNHNS and CDR2 SASEGT. The V and J ends lost 5 bases and 6 bases, in that order; junction bases with no gene match: 6. The CDR3 length is 14 residues. In DNA form, the CDR3 reads TGTGCCAGCAGTAGACAGGGTAGGGATGAAAAACTGTTTTTT. Translating it yields CASSRQGRDEKLFF.

This clone was seen only once. A junction boundary mismatches the germline segment, possibly from a read error. This sequence joins TRBV18 and TRBJ2-5; D may correspond to TRBD1 or TRBD2 (5 bases each). Germline V lookup: CDR1 KGHSH, CDR2 LQKENI. The CDR3 extends over 15 amino acids. CDR3 sequence: CASSPLTAAGETQYF. CDR3 in DNA: TGTGCCAGCTCCCCACTGACAGCTGCGGGAGAGACCCAGTACTTC.

J is TRBJ1-5 and V is TRBV6-1; no reliable D call. Trimming removed 2 bases at V and 2 bases at J, with 16 bases between. The CDR3 is made up of 17 amino acids. CDR1 and CDR2 (germline): MNHNS, SASEGT. The CDR3 nucleotides are TGTGCCAGCAGTGAACAGGCTCAAAAGAGAGGCAATCAGCCCCAGCATTTT. It encodes CASSEQAQKRGNQPQHF.

The chain joins TRBV5-1 to TRBJ2-1; tentatively, D is TRBD2 (5 bases). Germline V gives CDR1 SGHRS, CDR2 YFSETQ. The CDR3 is 14 residues long. V dropped 1 base and J dropped 9 bases, with 14 bases sitting between them. The CDR3 here is CASSLFASRSEQFF. The CDR3 bases are TGCGCCAGCAGCTTGTTTGCTAGCCGGAGTGAGCAGTTCTTC.

The gene calls are TRBV6-1 and TRBJ1-5, with D maybe TRBD1 (6 bases). The CDR3 length is 20 residues. Trimming pared 1 base from V and 6 bases from J, leaving 28 bases between. In germline, CDR1 is MNHNS, CDR2 SASEGT. The CDR3 sequence: CASSEGRDTKKEISGQPQHF. The CDR3 coding sequence is TGTGCCAGCAGTGAAGGCCGGGACACCAAGAAGGAGATCAGTGGTCAGCCCCAGCATTTT.

This clone was observed a single time. The chain recombines TRBV21-1 with TRBJ2-1. TRBV21-1 has pseudogene status. This CDR3 is 11 amino acids long. CDR3 amino acids: CASSERREQFF. DNA of the CDR3: TGTGCCAGCAGCGAGAGACGCGAGCAGTTCTTC.

V and J are TRBV18 and TRBJ2-5; D could derive from TRBD1 or TRBD2 (6 bases each). V was shortened by 5 bases and J by 2 bases, with 15 bases between the two germline ends. Germline V gene data show CDR1 as KGHSH and CDR2 as LQKENI. This CDR3 region has 15 residues. CDR3 sequence: CASSRGTGAQETQYF. CDR3 in DNA: TGTGCCAGCTCAAGGGGGACGGGGGCACAAGAGACCCAGTACTTC.

V is TRBV11-2 and J is TRBJ1-2, with D maybe TRBD1 (6 bases). Trimming left V 3 bases short and J 5 bases short, with 13 bases between. The CDR3 is 14 amino acids. Germline CDR1 SGHAT, CDR2 FQNNGV. The DNA for the CDR3 is TGTGCCAGCAGCTTCCACAGGGAGACGTATGGCTACACCTTC. Amino acid sequence: CASSFHRETYGYTF.

The rearrangement joins TRBV4-1 to TRBJ1-1; no clear D gene. Germline V gives CDR1 MGHRA, CDR2 YSYEKL. This CDR3 spans 15 amino acids. The V end lost 2 bases, the J end lost 2 bases, and 12 bases lay between the germline ends. CDR3 sequence: CASSQSRHGNTEAFF. The CDR3, as DNA: TGCGCCAGCAGCCAATCCCGGCACGGCAACACTGAAGCTTTCTTT.

This chain joins TRBV4-1 and TRBJ2-3, with a possible D match to TRBD2 (6 bases). The CDR3 contains 17 residues. V dropped 3 bases and J dropped 2 bases, with 18 bases sitting between them. CDR1 is MGHRA and CDR2 is YSYEKL in the germline V gene. The CDR3 sequence: CASSHPPLARDTDTQYF. DNA of the CDR3: TGCGCCAGCAGCCATCCCCCGCTAGCGCGAGACACAGATACGCAGTATTTT.

This chain links TRBV2 with TRBJ1-2, with TRBD1 identical over 7 bases. The V gene end was trimmed by 2 bases and the J gene end by 4 bases; junction bases not matched to a gene: 7. The CDR3 loop spans 15 amino acids. Germline CDR1 SNHLY, CDR2 FYNNEI. DNA of the CDR3: TGTGCCAGCAGTGAAATGAGGGGGCTCATCTATGGCTACACCTTC. It translates to CASSEMRGLIYGYTF.

The chain employs TRBV27 and TRBJ1-4; TRBD1 is a possible D gene (5 bases). Trimming removed 6 bases at V and 3 bases at J, with 17 bases between. The CDR3 runs 16 residues. CDR1 MNHEY and CDR2 SMNVEV come from the germline V gene (reference sequence). The CDR3 nucleotides are TGTGCCAGCAGCCGCGGCGCGGGGCGGCCTAATGAAAAACTGTTTTTT. It is translated as CASSRGAGRPNEKLFF.

As DNA, the CDR3 is TGTGCCAGCAGTTTAAGGGCAGACAGGGGCGGTCAGCCCCAGCATTTT. Its protein product is CASSLRADRGGQPQHF. This chain uses TRBV28 with TRBJ1-5; 8 bases map to TRBD1. Germline values: CDR1 MDHEN, CDR2 SYDVKM. V dropped 2 bases and J dropped 6; count of bases not matched to a gene: 9. CDR3 size: 16 residues.

This clone was counted a few times. This chain joins TRBV19 and TRBJ2-5, with 7 bases identical to TRBD1. The trim removed 7 bases at V and 3 bases at J, leaving 5 bases unmatched. Germline loops: CDR1 LNHDA, CDR2 SQIVND (reference sequence). The CDR3 has 13 residues. CDR3 sequence (DNA): TGTGCCAGTAAGGACAGGTCCAAAGAGACCCAGTACTTC. As protein: CASKDRSKETQYF. Using reference TRBV19 and TRBJ2-5 for the parts outside the CDR3, the full variable domain is DGGITQSPKYLFRKEGQNVTLSCEQNLNHDAMYWYRQDPGQGLRLIYYSQIVNDFQKGDIAEGYSVSREKKESFPLTVTSAQKNPTAFYLCASKDRSKETQYFGPGTRLLVL.

The J gene is TRBJ2-3, the V gene TRBV5-6; D is unresolved. This CDR3 is 12 amino acids long. V was shortened by 1 base and J by 7 bases, with 7 bases between the two germline ends. CDR1 is SGHDT and CDR2 is YYEEEE in the germline V gene. The CDR3 nucleotides are TGTGCCAGCAGCTTGTCTGTGTATACGCAGTATTTT. Translation gives CASSLSVYTQYF.

The chain uses TRBV5-1 and TRBJ2-3; possible D gene TRBD1, 6 bases. Trimming stripped 6 bases from V and 4 bases from J, with 15 bases between. Per germline, CDR1 SGHRS and CDR2 YFSETQ. The CDR3 length is 14 residues. The CDR3 DNA follows: TGCGCCAGCAACTCGTTACAGGGATCAGATACGCAGTATTTT. This codes for CASNSLQGSDTQYF.

The rearrangement uses TRBV9 and TRBJ2-3, with 10 bases identical to TRBD2. Trimming took 4 bases from V and 1 from J; bases not matched to a gene: 12. The CDR3 sequence is 18 residues long. Germline CDR1 SGDLS, CDR2 YYNGEE. CDR3 DNA: TGTGCCAGCAGCACAGGACTAGCGGCGGGTTGGGGCACAGATACGCAGTATTTT. It codes for CASSTGLAAGWGTDTQYF.

The chain employs TRBV11-3 and TRBJ2-1, with a tentative D call TRBD1 (6 bases). V shed 6 bases and J shed 7 bases, with 13 bases lying between them. The CDR3 loop spans 13 amino acids. Germline V gene data show CDR1 as SGHNT and CDR2 as YENEEA. In nucleotides, the CDR3 is TGTGCCAGCAGTCGGACAGCAACTAATGAGCAGTTCTTC. Protein sequence: CASSRTATNEQFF.